This T cell receptor beta chain was recovered during a study of vaccination and CD4 T cells after COVID-19. Regarding this clonotype: Antigen unknown.

The assay that was used to sequence DNA from cultured CD4+ T cells was the Oncomine TCR Beta short-read assay. Scientists extracted genomic DNA from CD4+ T cells grown in culture. One entry per CDR3 protein results from TCRdb running MiXCR on the PCR reads. The sample yields approximately 15,000 distinct CDR3 sequences, approximately 59% seen once. Treatment in this sample: roughly ten-day PBMC culture with coronavirus spike peptide pools or control peptides (ViraFEST assay). PCR positivity was dated March to December 2020, before US Alpha, Beta and Delta variants. Sequences were derived from CD4+ T cells from blood, cultured in vitro, sampled after SARS-CoV-2 vaccination. The receptor was derived from a human donor who had recovered from COVID-19.

Here the CDR3 reads CASSAIEDRNTEAFF. Here the CDR3 DNA reads TGTGCCAGCTCAGCCATCGAGGACAGGAACACTGAAGCTTTCTTT. V is TRBV18 and J is TRBJ1-1; a weak D match, TRBD1 (6 bases). This CDR3 comprises 15 residues. V was shortened by 5 bases and J by 1 base, with 14 bases between the two germline ends. Germline V CDR1 and CDR2: KGHSH, LQKENI.